The 25 T cell receptor beta chains presented below share a single source sample, sequenced in a study of T cell responses to AZD1222 COVID-19 vaccine. Clones were sequenced by immunoSEQ multiplex PCR, and TCRdb holds only the in-frame ones, with some missing. The table lists about 120,000 clones, around 90% of them singletons, with roughly 6% in the top ten. The material sequenced was peripheral blood, taken on day 0 of AZD1222 vaccination. The origin of the receptors is an adult in good health.

The V and J genes are TRBV12-5 and TRBJ2-1; D gene uncertain. This CDR3 has 17 amino acids. Germline-derived CDR1 and CDR2 are LGHNT and FRNRAP. The V gene lost 1 base and the J gene lost 0 bases, with 13 bases spanning the gap. The CDR3 DNA follows: TGTGCTAGTGGTTTGGCTGTAGGGCAGAGCTCCTACAATGAGCAGTTCTTC. This translates into CASGLAVGQSSYNEQFF. The variable domain in full, with the rest retrieved from reference TRBV12-5 and TRBJ2-1, is DARVTQTPRHKVTEMGQEVTMRCQPILGHNTVFWYRQTMMQGLELLAYFRNRAPLDDSGMPKDRFSAEMPDATLATLKIQPSEPRDSAVYFCASGLAVGQSSYNEQFFGPGTRLTVL.

V gene TRBV10-3 combines with J gene TRBJ1-6, with a weak D call TRBD1 (5 bases). Germline V gives CDR1 ENHRY, CDR2 SYGVKD. The CDR3 loop spans 14 amino acids. V was clipped by 3 bases and J by 8 bases, with 11 bases between them. The CDR3 here is CAISDGAAHSPLHF. The CDR3 DNA follows: TGTGCCATCAGTGATGGGGCGGCACATTCACCCCTCCACTTT.

This chain joins TRBV5-1 and TRBJ2-7; 7 nucleotides agree with TRBD1. Germline CDR1 and CDR2: SGHRS and YFSETQ. This CDR3 comprises 14 residues. The V segment lost 3 bases and the J segment 7 bases; nucleotides outside the gene matches: 10. The CDR3 DNA reads TGCGCCAGCAGCTCCAACAGGGGCCCTTGGGAGCAGTACTTC. It translates to CASSSNRGPWEQYF. The full variable domain, with the rest looked up from reference TRBV5-1 and TRBJ2-7, is KAGVTQTPRYLIKTRGQQVTLSCSPISGHRSVSWYQQTPGQGLQFLFEYFSETQRNKGNFPGRFSGRQFSNSRSEMNVSTLELGDSALYLCASSSNRGPWEQYFGPGTRLTVT.

As for this clone: Other DNA sequences in this sample translate to the same CDR3. The chain is built from TRBV2 and TRBJ1-2; the D is unclear. From germline, CDR1 is SNHLY and CDR2 FYNNEI. The CDR3 runs 12 residues. The V end was cut by 11 bases, the J end by 2 bases, with 12 bases between. The CDR3 protein is CAGLTQNYGYTF. DNA for the CDR3: TGTGCCGGCCTAACCCAGAACTATGGCTACACCTTC.

The chain carries TRBV6-1 and TRBJ1-4, with D perhaps matching TRBD1 (5 bases). The ends were cut back, 0 bases at V and 4 bases at J, with 18 bases in the middle. Germline V CDR1 and CDR2: MNHNS, SASEGT. The CDR3 length is 18 residues. The CDR3 region is CASSEAWQGGTGNEKLFF. The CDR3 DNA reads TGTGCCAGCAGTGAAGCTTGGCAGGGTGGGACTGGTAATGAAAAACTGTTTTTT.

The chain uses TRBV18 and TRBJ1-6, with D possibly TRBD1 on 6 matching bases. The V end was cut by 4 bases, the J end by 4 bases, with 14 bases between. The germline V gene encodes CDR1 KGHSH and CDR2 LQKENI. The CDR3 extends over 16 amino acids. The CDR3 protein is CASSLLGGAYNSPLHF. CDR3 coding DNA: TGTGCCAGCTCACTGCTGGGGGGGGCATATAATTCACCCCTCCACTTT.

The chain combines TRBV6-5 with TRBJ1-5, with TRBD1 identical over 9 bases. The germline gives CDR1 MNHEY, CDR2 SVGAGI. The CDR3 loop spans 15 amino acids. V trimming: 6 bases; J trimming: 6 bases; junction bases outside the gene matches: 9. The CDR3 sequence: CASRIDPGQGQPQHF. The CDR3 DNA reads TGTGCCAGCAGAATTGACCCGGGACAGGGTCAGCCCCAGCATTTT.

The table lists this clone with a few counts. CDR3 region: CASLSSLGKNIQYF. As DNA, the CDR3 is TGTGCCAGCCTCAGCTCACTGGGCAAAAACATTCAGTACTTC. V and J are TRBV2 and TRBJ2-4; D gene ambiguous. Trimming left V 8 bases short and J 3 bases short, with 14 bases between. The germline CDR1 and CDR2 sequences are SNHLY and FYNNEI. This CDR3 has 14 amino acids.

This clone was found a few times. The chain carries TRBV10-3 and TRBJ1-3, with D possibly TRBD1 on 6 matching bases. CDR3 length: 17 amino acids. Germline CDR1 reads ENHRY; CDR2 reads SYGVKD. Trimming removed 8 bases at V and 4 bases at J, with 24 bases between. This CDR3 reads CAISRDALPGEGNTIYF. CDR3 DNA sequence: TGTGCCATCTCGAGGGATGCCCTCCCAGGGGAGGGAAACACCATATATTTT.

The CDR3: CASSLVFTQGAGNTIYF. CDR3 sequence (DNA): TGTGCCAGCAGCTTAGTGTTTACGCAGGGCGCCGGAAACACCATATATTTT. The chain couples TRBV7-8 to TRBJ1-3; D may be TRBD1 (5 bases). Germline V gene data show CDR1 as SGHVS and CDR2 as FQNEAQ. This CDR3 contains 17 residues. V was shortened by 1 base and J by 4 bases, with 17 bases between the two germline ends.

The rearrangement joins TRBV7-6 to TRBJ1-1, with D perhaps TRBD1 (5 bases). The length of the CDR3 is 13 residues. V dropped 1 base and J dropped 6 bases, with 9 bases sitting between them. Per germline, CDR1 SGHVS and CDR2 FNYEAQ. CDR3 residues: CASSLGGGSEAFF. The CDR3 DNA follows: TGTGCCAGCAGCTTAGGCGGGGGTTCTGAAGCTTTCTTT.

This rearrangement joins TRBV6-5 to TRBJ1-5; D is ambiguous. The V gene lost 6 bases and the J gene lost 6 bases, with 12 bases spanning the gap. This CDR3 comprises 13 residues. In germline, CDR1 is MNHEY, CDR2 SVGAGI. CDR3 DNA: TGTGCCAGCAGGGCAGACGTAAGTCAGCCCCAGCATTTT. Its translation is CASRADVSQPQHF.

This clone was counted a single time. The V gene is TRBV27, the J gene TRBJ1-2; D gene ambiguous. The CDR3 is made up of 14 amino acids. In germline, CDR1 is MNHEY, CDR2 SMNVEV (reference sequence). V was pared by 3 bases and J by 1 base, with 9 bases between. The DNA for the CDR3 is TGTGCCAGCAGTTTTAACAGAGATAACTATGGCTACACCTTC. It yields the protein CASSFNRDNYGYTF.

The chain employs TRBV7-8 and TRBJ1-4; 9 nucleotides match TRBD1. J gave up 7 bases and V 5 bases, and 5 bases lay outside the gene matches. This CDR3 comprises 14 residues. Germline assignment: CDR1 SGHVS and CDR2 FQNEAQ. CDR3 region: CASSQTGGGEKLFF. CDR3 in DNA: TGTGCCAGCAGCCAAACAGGGGGCGGTGAAAAACTGTTTTTT.

A single count supports this clone. The chain has TRBV9 and TRBJ1-1, with 7 bases that match TRBD1. The length of the CDR3 is 14 residues. Per germline, CDR1 SGDLS and CDR2 YYNGEE. Trimming at V came to 0 bases and at J to 6 bases, leaving 5 bases not matched to a gene. The DNA of the CDR3 is TGTGCCAGCAGCGTAGAGTCACAGGGGTCTGAAGCTTTCTTT. Protein: CASSVESQGSEAFF.

The rearrangement uses TRBV24-1 and TRBJ2-4; D is perhaps TRBD2 (5 bases). CDR3 length equals 15 residues. The V gene lost 3 bases and the J gene lost 1 base, with 9 bases spanning the gap. Germline V gene data show CDR1 as KGHDR and CDR2 as SFDVKD. CDR3 nucleotide sequence: TGTGCCACCAGTGATAGCGGAGACGCCAAAAACATTCAGTACTTC. It encodes CATSDSGDAKNIQYF.

The chain couples TRBV6-1 to TRBJ1-1, with D hard to call. Germline V gives CDR1 MNHNS, CDR2 SASEGT. Trimming took 2 bases from V and 5 from J, leaving 15 bases between them. The CDR3 is 15 residues long. The CDR3 loop reads CASSEFEWGRTEAFF. CDR3 sequence (DNA): TGTGCCAGCAGTGAATTCGAGTGGGGTAGGACTGAAGCTTTCTTT.

The chain has TRBV7-8 and TRBJ1-2, with D uncertain. This CDR3 contains 13 residues. Germline loops: CDR1 SGHVS, CDR2 FQNEAQ. V gave up 0 bases and J gave up 9 bases, with 11 bases separating them. For the CDR3, the DNA is TGTGCCAGCAGCTTAGCAGTTGGAGACCGCTACACCTTC. Protein: CASSLAVGDRYTF.

The V and J genes are TRBV4-1 and TRBJ1-5; the D is unclear. Trimming cost V 2 bases and J 1 base, with 9 bases left between them. There are 15 residues in the CDR3. From germline, CDR1 is MGHRA and CDR2 YSYEKL. The CDR3 reads CASSQIHTSNQPQHF. The CDR3 bases are TGCGCCAGCAGCCAAATACATACGAGCAATCAGCCCCAGCATTTT.

The chain carries TRBV29-1 and TRBJ1-2, with D unresolved. The germline gives CDR1 SQVTM, CDR2 ANQGSEA. The CDR3 runs to 13 residues. Trimming removed 7 bases from V and 0 bases from J, with 12 bases in between. The CDR3 bases are TGCAGCGCCTCAGTAGCCTCTAACTATGGCTACACCTTC. It encodes CSASVASNYGYTF.

This chain joins TRBV12-3 or TRBV12-4 and TRBJ2-1, with D perhaps assigned TRBD1 or TRBD2 (5 bases each). Trimming stripped 6 bases from V and 12 bases from J, with 15 bases between. This CDR3 comprises 12 residues. The CDR3 loop is CASRDGGSGQFF. The CDR3 nucleotides read TGTGCCAGCAGGGATGGGGGATCAGGGCAGTTCTTC.

V usage is TRBV2 and J usage is TRBJ2-7, with no clear D. V dropped 6 bases and J dropped 2 bases, with 11 bases sitting between them. CDR1 SNHLY and CDR2 FYNNEI come from the germline V gene. The CDR3 is made up of 13 amino acids. The CDR3 nucleotides are TGTGCCAGCAGACAGCGCATAACCTACGAGCAGTACTTC. It translates to CASRQRITYEQYF.

A few counts support this clone. This chain's CDR3 is CANQRQGAYEQYF. The CDR3, as DNA: TGTGCCAACCAACGACAGGGGGCTTACGAGCAGTACTTC. The rearrangement joins TRBV2 to TRBJ2-7, with 10 bases fitting TRBD1. With 10 bases clipped from V and 4 bases from J, the junction kept 7 bases outside the gene matches. Germline V gene sequence: CDR1 SNHLY, CDR2 FYNNEI. The CDR3 is 13 amino acids. The variable domain in full, completed from reference TRBV2 and TRBJ2-7, reads EPEVTQTPSHQVTQMGQEVILRCVPISNHLYFYWYRQILGQKVEFLVSFYNNEISEKSEIFDDQFSVERPDGSNFTLKIRSTKLEDSAMYFCANQRQGAYEQYFGPGTRLTVT.

The chain combines TRBV20-1 with TRBJ1-1; D uncertain. This CDR3 is 10 amino acids long. Trimming stripped 3 bases from V and 8 bases from J, with 7 bases between. CDR1 is DFQATT, CDR2 SNEGSKA, per germline (reference sequence). CDR3 nucleotides: TGCAGTGCTAGCTCAGAAGAAGCTTTCTTT. This encodes CSASSEEAFF.

This chain joins TRBV30 and TRBJ1-1; no reliable D call. CDR1 and CDR2 (germline): GTSNPN, SVGIG (reference sequence). The V gene lost 2 bases and the J gene lost 4 bases, with 11 bases spanning the gap. The CDR3 is 13 residues long. The DNA of the CDR3 is TGTGCCTGGAGTCCGGATGTGGGCACTGAAGCTTTCTTT. It encodes CAWSPDVGTEAFF.